This T cell receptor beta chain emerged from a study of beta chain features in type 1 diabetes. Study-level points and caveats: Researchers report that Type 1 diabetes patients had moderately but significantly shorter TCRB CDR3s across all four CD4+ subsets. Lower insertion and higher deletion counts appeared at VDJ junctions in type 1 diabetes patients. Resolution of whether HLA type affects TCRB rearrangement was not achieved here. High TCR expression in some cells could lead to their over-representation in cDNA sequencing.

The CDR3 consists of 15 residues. The V segment lost 5 bases and the J segment 3 bases; nucleotides outside the gene matches: 5. Germline values: CDR1 MDHEN, CDR2 SYDVKM. Details on this clone: Its specificity is not known.

The sequenced template was cDNA made from the entire isolated RNA. The repertoire was sequenced with immunoSEQ multiplex PCR; TCRdb's copy has only in-frame clones and lacks some. The sample records about 170,000 clones, roughly 8% being singletons. Source material: central memory CD4+ T cells from blood. This chain uses TRBV28 with TRBJ1-4; 8 nucleotides match TRBD1. The receptor comes from a woman aged 35 to 49 with type 1 diabetes. The CDR3 DNA reads TGTGCCAGCAGTAAGCAGGGGGCAGCTAATGAAAAACTGTTTTTT. Residues: CASSKQGAANEKLFF.